This TCR beta chain was found in a study of shared clonotypes between healthy human individuals. Study results and limitations: The expectation was that sequencing depth would affect clonotype sharing among donors.

With 5 bases clipped from V and 5 bases from J, the junction kept 19 bases outside the gene matches. The CDR3 sequence is 18 residues long. CDR1 SGHTA and CDR2 FQGNSA come from the germline V gene. Donors included only healthy HIV-negative adults lacking recent acute infections or vaccinations. The CD4+ fraction was divided into a CD45RA+ naive subset and a CD45RA-negative memory subset. This clone was detected only a few times. The antigen remains undetermined. In the authors' methods: ImmunoSEQ supplied junction-only sequences lacking quality scores, so filtering was different. Profiling relied on immunoSEQ multiplex PCR, and the TCRdb table lists in-frame clones only, not all of them. V, J and clone size reflect that table, while D and trimming were determined from the DNA. The repertoire holds roughly 330,000 clones, with about 74% as singletons.

J is TRBJ2-7 and V is TRBV7-2, with 9 positions matching TRBD2. The clonotype originates from a man aged 30 to 39 in good health. Specimen: memory CD4+ T cells sorted from blood. This sample's subset: CD45RA-negative fraction. The CDR3 nucleotides are TGTGCCAGCAGCCCCAGAGGGGGGAGGAGCGGGAGGACTCACGAGCAGTACTTC. Translating it yields CASSPRGGRSGRTHEQYF.